The present T cell receptor beta chain was sequenced within a study of T cells in Graves' hyperthyroidism and ophthalmopathy. A few counts support this clonotype. It was over 9.5 ml of fresh peripheral blood that supplied the PBMCs. V dropped 3 bases and J dropped 0; count of bases not matched to a gene: 6. CDR1 is LNHNV, CDR2 YYDKDF, per germline (reference sequence). The CDR3 is 16 residues long. Amplification targeted TCR beta CDR3 regions from RNA transcripts. HTBI primers were the set used in a first-round RT-PCR of the TCR CDR3. Using its own MiXCR run on the multiplex PCR reads, TCRdb lists one record per CDR3 protein. This repertoire shows over 700,000 distinct CDR3 sequences, 15% to 20% found once; its top ten account for over 15%.

The chain employs TRBV15 and TRBJ1-1; the match to TRBD1 covers 8 bases. The sequenced material came from blood. This clonotype originated in a woman aged 50 to 65 with Graves' hyperthyroidism that later progressed to Graves' ophthalmopathy. Written as DNA, the CDR3 is TGTGCCACCAGCAGCGGACAGGGTCGGGTGAACACTGAAGCTTTCTTT. Protein sequence: CATSSGQGRVNTEAFF.